This TCR beta chain was identified in a study of T cell responses to AZD1222 COVID-19 vaccine. Study-wide background: Second-dose recipients at about 4 or about 12 weeks were treated as one pooled group. Overall study results and limits: Donors, mostly white British, included more females; clonal diversity was possibly underestimated. Baseline seropositivity occurred in only six AZD1222 recipients.

The CDR3 spans 15 residues. Germline V gene data show CDR1 as MNHEY and CDR2 as SMNVEV (reference sequence). V shed 6 bases, J shed 8 bases, and the junction held 8 bases outside the gene matches. Assay used: immunoSEQ multiplex PCR; TCRdb lists only in-frame clones, some missing. The top ten clones hold 7.3% of a sample with 58,000 or so clones, 84% of them seen once. As for this clone: Its specificity is not known.

The V call is TRBV27, the J call TRBJ1-6, with 9 bases lining up with TRBD1. The sequencing used peripheral blood, collected on day 0 of AZD1222 vaccination. This sequence originates from an adult in good health. The CDR3, as DNA: TGTGCCAGCAGACTAACAGGGGGCGCCTATTCACCCCTCCACTTT. Translation: CASRLTGGAYSPLHF.